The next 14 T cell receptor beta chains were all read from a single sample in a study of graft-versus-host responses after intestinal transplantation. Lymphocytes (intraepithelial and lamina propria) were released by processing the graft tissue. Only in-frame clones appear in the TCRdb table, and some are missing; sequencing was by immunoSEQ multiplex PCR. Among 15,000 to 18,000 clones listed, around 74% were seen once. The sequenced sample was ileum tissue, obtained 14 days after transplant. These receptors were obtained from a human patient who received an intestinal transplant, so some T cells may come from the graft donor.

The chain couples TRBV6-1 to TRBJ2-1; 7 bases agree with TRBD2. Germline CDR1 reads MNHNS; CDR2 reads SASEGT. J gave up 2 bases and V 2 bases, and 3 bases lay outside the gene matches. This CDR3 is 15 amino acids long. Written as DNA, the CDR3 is TGTGCCAGCAGTGAACGGGGGGACGCCTACAATGAGCAGTTCTTC. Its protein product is CASSERGDAYNEQFF.

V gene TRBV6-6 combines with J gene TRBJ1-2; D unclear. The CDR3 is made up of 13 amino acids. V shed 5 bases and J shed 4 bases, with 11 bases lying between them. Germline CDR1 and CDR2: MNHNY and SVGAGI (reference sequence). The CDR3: CASSLGPVYGYTF. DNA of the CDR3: TGTGCCAGCAGTCTCGGACCGGTCTATGGCTACACCTTC.

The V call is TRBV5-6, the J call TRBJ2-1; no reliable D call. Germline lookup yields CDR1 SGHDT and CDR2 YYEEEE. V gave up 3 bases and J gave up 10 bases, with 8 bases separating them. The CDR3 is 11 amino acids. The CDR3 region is CASSSESEQFF. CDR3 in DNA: TGTGCCAGCAGCTCCGAGTCGGAGCAGTTCTTC.

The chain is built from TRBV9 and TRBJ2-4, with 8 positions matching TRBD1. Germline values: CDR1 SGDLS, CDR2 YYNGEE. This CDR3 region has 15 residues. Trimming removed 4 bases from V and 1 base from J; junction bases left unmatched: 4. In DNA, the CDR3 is TGTGCCAGCAGCCCAGGGGACAGGGCCAAAAACATTCAGTACTTC. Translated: CASSPGDRAKNIQYF.

CDR3 residues: CAIKDRAANTEAFF. The CDR3 DNA is TGTGCCATCAAAGACAGGGCGGCTAACACTGAAGCTTTCTTT. The genes are TRBV10-3 and TRBJ1-1, with 7 bases identical to TRBD1. CDR1 ENHRY and CDR2 SYGVKD come from the germline V gene. The V gene end was trimmed by 7 bases and the J gene end by 2 bases; junction bases not matched to a gene: 7. CDR3 length: 14 residues.

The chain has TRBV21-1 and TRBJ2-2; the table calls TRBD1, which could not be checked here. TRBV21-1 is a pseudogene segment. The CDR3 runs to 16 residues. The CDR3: CASSKDRTGGTGELFF. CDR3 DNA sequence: TGTGCCAGCAGCAAAGACAGGACAGGGGGCACCGGGGAGCTGTTTTTT.

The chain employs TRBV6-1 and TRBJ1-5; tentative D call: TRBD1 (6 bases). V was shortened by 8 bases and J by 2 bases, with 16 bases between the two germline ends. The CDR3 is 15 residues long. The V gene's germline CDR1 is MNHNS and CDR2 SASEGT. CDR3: CASAQDPGGNQPQHF. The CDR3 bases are TGTGCCAGCGCACAGGATCCAGGGGGCAATCAGCCCCAGCATTTT.

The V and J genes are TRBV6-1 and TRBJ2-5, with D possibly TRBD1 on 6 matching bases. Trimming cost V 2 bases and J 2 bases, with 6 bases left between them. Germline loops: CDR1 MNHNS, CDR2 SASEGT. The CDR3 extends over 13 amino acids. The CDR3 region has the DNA TGTGCCAGCAGTGAACAGGGGCAAGAGACCCAGTACTTC. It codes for CASSEQGQETQYF.

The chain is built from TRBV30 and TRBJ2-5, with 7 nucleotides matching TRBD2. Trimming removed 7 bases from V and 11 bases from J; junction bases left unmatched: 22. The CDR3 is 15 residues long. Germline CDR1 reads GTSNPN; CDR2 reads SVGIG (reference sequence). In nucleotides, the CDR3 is TGTGCCTACACCGGGGCGGCAAGCCCCTGGGGAGGGCAGTACTTC. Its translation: CAYTGAASPWGGQYF.

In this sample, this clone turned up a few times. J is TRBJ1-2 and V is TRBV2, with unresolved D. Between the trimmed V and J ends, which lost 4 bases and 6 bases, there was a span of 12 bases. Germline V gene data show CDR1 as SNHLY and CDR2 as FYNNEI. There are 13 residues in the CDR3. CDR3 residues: CASSGQHLHGYTF. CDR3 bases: TGTGCCAGCAGTGGGCAGCATCTGCATGGCTACACCTTC.

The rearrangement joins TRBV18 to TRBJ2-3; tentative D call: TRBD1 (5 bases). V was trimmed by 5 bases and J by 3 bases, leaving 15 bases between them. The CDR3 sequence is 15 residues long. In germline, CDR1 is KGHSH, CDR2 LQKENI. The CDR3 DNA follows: TGTGCCAGCTCATCCCAAGGGGTTTGGACAGATACGCAGTATTTT. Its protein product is CASSSQGVWTDTQYF.

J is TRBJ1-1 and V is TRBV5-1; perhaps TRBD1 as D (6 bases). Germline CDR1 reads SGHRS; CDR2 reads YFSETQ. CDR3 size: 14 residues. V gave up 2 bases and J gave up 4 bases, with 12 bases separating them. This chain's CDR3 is CASSLRGTTTEAFF. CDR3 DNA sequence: TGCGCCAGCAGCTTAAGGGGGACGACCACTGAAGCTTTCTTT.

The CDR3: CASSLAEGSITGELFF. CDR3 sequence (DNA): TGCGCCAGCAGCTTGGCGGAGGGAAGTATCACCGGGGAGCTGTTTTTT. The chain links TRBV5-1 to TRBJ2-2; a possible D gene is TRBD2 (6 bases). The V gene lost 0 bases and the J gene lost 4 bases, with 13 bases spanning the gap. The germline V gene encodes CDR1 SGHRS and CDR2 YFSETQ. CDR3 length: 16 amino acids.

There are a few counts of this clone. CDR3 residues: CASSLDSTDTQYF. The CDR3 region has the DNA TGCGCCAGCAGCTTGGACAGCACAGATACGCAGTATTTT. The rearrangement joins TRBV5-1 to TRBJ2-3; D remains ambiguous. V was cut by 0 bases and J by 0 bases, with 2 bases left in between. Germline V gives CDR1 SGHRS, CDR2 YFSETQ. The CDR3 is made up of 13 amino acids.